This T cell receptor (beta chain) emerged from a study of T cell changes during pregnancy in multiple sclerosis. Libraries were prepared by immunoSEQ multiplex PCR; TCRdb keeps only in-frame clonotypes and omits some of them. Of 70,000 to 95,000 clones in the sample, approximately 95% were seen once. Germline-derived CDR1 and CDR2 are DFQATT and SNEGSKA (reference sequence). The CDR3 sequence is 11 residues long. V was cut by 3 bases and J by 6 bases, with 7 bases left in between. This chain joins TRBV20-1 and TRBJ2-3, with a possible D match to TRBD2 (6 bases). The material was peripheral blood, obtained in the first trimester of pregnancy. The clonotype comes from a female donor with multiple sclerosis, enrolled in a pregnancy study. CDR3 bases: TGCAGTGCTAGCCGGGGGGATACGCAGTATTTT. It yields the protein CSASRGDTQYF.